This T cell receptor (beta chain) was obtained from a study of shared clonotypes between healthy human individuals. Positively selected for CCR7, the CD45RO-negative cells used as naive CD8 cells excluded terminally differentiated effector memory CD45RA+ cells. Profiled with immunoSEQ multiplex PCR; TCRdb holds only in-frame clones, not every one. The top ten hold 1.5% to 2% of the sample, which has roughly 2,000,000 clones, roughly 93% seen once. The clonotype comes from a man between 18 and 35 years old in good health. Some clones in this sample may be carry-over from other donors' samples. Source material: naive CD8+ T cells from PBMCs.

CDR3 sequence reads: CASSSIWDDEQYF. Written as DNA, the CDR3 is TGTGCCAGCAGCTCGATCTGGGACGACGAGCAGTACTTC. The V call is TRBV5-6, the J call TRBJ2-7; D possibly uses TRBD1 or TRBD2 (5 bases each). Germline lookup yields CDR1 SGHDT and CDR2 YYEEEE. Trimming removed 3 bases from V and 5 bases from J, with 12 bases in between. The CDR3 covers 13 residues. The full variable domain, completed using reference TRBV5-6 and TRBJ2-7, is DAGVTQSPTHLIKTRGQQVTLRCSPKSGHDTVSWYQQALGQGPQFIFQYYEEEERQRGNFPDRFSGHQFPNYSSELNVNALLLGDSALYLCASSSIWDDEQYFGPGTRLTVT.